This T cell receptor beta chain was captured in a study of regulatory T cells in long-lasting Graves disease. Background on the study: Treatment with antithyroid drugs for over 5 years, together with positive TSH receptor antibodies, meant persistent Graves' disease.

Documented time point: persistent/refractory GD, antithyroid drugs over 5 years with positive TRAb. Extracted RNA from PBMCs served as the source of the TCR library. Through Arm-PCR of CDR3 regions and iRepertoire HTBI primers, TCR beta libraries were built. TCRdb ran MiXCR on the multiplex PCR reads and lists one entry per CDR3 protein. This table holds some 420,000 distinct CDR3 sequences, roughly 22% found once. The clonotype originates from a female donor with Graves disease. This sample comprised peripheral blood mononuclear cells (PBMCs), obtained when the disease was refractory, from a patient treated with antithyroid drugs.

The CDR3 here is CASSFGPIGGTEAFF. The DNA for the CDR3 is TGCGCCAGCAGCTTTGGACCAATTGGAGGTACTGAAGCTTTCTTT. This rearrangement joins TRBV5-1 to TRBJ1-1, with D unclear. This CDR3 comprises 15 residues. From germline, CDR1 is SGHRS and CDR2 YFSETQ. Trimming removed 2 bases from V and 5 bases from J, with 16 bases in between.